Detailed here is one T cell receptor (beta chain). The data were obtained in a study of cytomegalovirus exposure and HLA in healthy donors. The donors comprised healthy bone marrow donors. 13 Jbeta primers and 60 Vbeta primers were used for the PCR. In the original workflow: The count from a later analysis was tens of millions of unique TCR beta chains, 9.5 million to 13 million of them shared. The data were produced by immunoSEQ multiplex PCR, yet TCRdb's version contains in-frame clones alone and is incomplete. V, J and clone size derive from that table, while D and trimming were established from the DNA sequence. Its listing shows 60,000 to 100,000 clones. Sequencing was carried out using PBMCs. The sequence came from a man between 25 and 39 years old in good health and CMV-seronegative.

The CDR3 DNA sequence: TGTGCCAGCAGTGAACAGTTGAACACTGAAGCTTTCTTT. Translating it yields CASSEQLNTEAFF. The genes are TRBV6-1 and TRBJ1-1; D is uncertain. V lost 2 bases and J 0 bases, leaving 4 bases between the germline ends. This CDR3 contains 13 residues. CDR1 is MNHNS, CDR2 SASEGT, per germline.